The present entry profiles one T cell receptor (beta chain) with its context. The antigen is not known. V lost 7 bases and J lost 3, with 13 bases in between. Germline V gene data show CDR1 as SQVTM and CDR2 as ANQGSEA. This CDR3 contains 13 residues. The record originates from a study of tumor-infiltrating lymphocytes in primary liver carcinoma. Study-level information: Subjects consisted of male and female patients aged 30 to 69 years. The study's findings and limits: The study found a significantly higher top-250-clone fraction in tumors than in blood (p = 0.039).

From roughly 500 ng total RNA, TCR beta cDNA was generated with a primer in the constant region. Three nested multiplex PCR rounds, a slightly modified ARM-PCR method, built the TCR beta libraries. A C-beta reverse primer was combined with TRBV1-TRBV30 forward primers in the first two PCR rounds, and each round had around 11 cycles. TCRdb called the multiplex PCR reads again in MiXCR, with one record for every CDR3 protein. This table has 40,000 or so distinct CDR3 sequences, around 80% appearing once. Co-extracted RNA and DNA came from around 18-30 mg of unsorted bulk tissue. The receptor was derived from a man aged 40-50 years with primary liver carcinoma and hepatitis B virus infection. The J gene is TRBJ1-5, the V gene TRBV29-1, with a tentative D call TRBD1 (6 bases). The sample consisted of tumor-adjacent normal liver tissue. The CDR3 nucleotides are TGCAGCGCAGGGGACGGAACCAATCAGCCCCAGCATTTT. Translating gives CSAGDGTNQPQHF.